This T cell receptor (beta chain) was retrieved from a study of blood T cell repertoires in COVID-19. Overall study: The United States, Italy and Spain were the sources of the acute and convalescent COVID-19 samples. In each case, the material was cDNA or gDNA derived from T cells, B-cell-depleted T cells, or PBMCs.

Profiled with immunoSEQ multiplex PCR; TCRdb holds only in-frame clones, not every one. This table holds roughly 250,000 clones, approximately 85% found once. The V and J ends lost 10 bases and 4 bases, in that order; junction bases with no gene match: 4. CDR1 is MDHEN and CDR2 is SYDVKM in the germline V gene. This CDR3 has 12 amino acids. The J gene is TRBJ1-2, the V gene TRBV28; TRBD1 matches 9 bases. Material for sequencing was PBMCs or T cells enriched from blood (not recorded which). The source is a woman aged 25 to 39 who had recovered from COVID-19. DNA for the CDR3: TGTGCCACCGGGACAGGGCTCTATGGCTACACCTTC. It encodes CATGTGLYGYTF.